The 16 T cell receptor beta chains given below trace back to one sample, sequenced in a study of naive and memory T cell subsets. The beta constant-region primer was an equimolar mix of two oligonucleotides covering TRBC1 and TRBC2. TCRdb redid the calling of the UMI-ligation and nested PCR reads with MiXCR, one entry per CDR3 protein. There are over 25,000 distinct CDR3 sequences in the sample; approximately 11% occur only once, and roughly 15% lies in the top ten. Specimen: effector memory CD4+ T cells from blood. The subset was: effector memory, CD45RA- CD27-. These receptors were taken from a human donor in good health.

This chain joins TRBV7-2 and TRBJ1-3; D remains ambiguous. Germline V gives CDR1 SGHTA, CDR2 FQGNSA. The V gene lost 4 bases and the J gene lost 11 bases, with 18 bases spanning the gap. The CDR3 runs 14 residues. The CDR3 DNA sequence: TGTGCCAGCAGCTCCCGGGAGACCCGAATCCCCATATATTTT. Translated: CASSSRETRIPIYF.

The V call is TRBV29-1, the J call TRBJ1-4; D is ambiguous. The germline V gene has CDR1 SQVTM and CDR2 ANQGSEA. V lost 5 bases and J 3 bases, leaving 10 bases between the germline ends. The CDR3 is made up of 13 amino acids. The CDR3 sequence is CSVRGIPNEKLFF. CDR3 in DNA: TGCAGCGTTCGAGGAATACCTAATGAAAAACTGTTTTTT.

This clonotype was counted many times. This chain's CDR3 is CSVERQNHEQYF. CDR3 DNA: TGCAGCGTTGAACGTCAGAACCACGAGCAGTACTTC. The chain has TRBV29-1 and TRBJ2-7; D gene ambiguous. Germline V gene sequence: CDR1 SQVTM, CDR2 ANQGSEA. Trimming took 2 bases from V and 5 from J, leaving 10 bases between them. The CDR3 contains 12 residues.

In this sample, this clonotype turned up a few times. The chain is built from TRBV29-1 and TRBJ2-1, with a possible D match to TRBD2 (7 bases). Deletions cut 7 bases from V and 13 bases from J, with 14 bases between. The CDR3 spans 10 residues. Germline lookup yields CDR1 SQVTM and CDR2 ANQGSEA. The CDR3 protein is CSAGGGAQFF. The CDR3 DNA reads as TGCAGCGCGGGTGGGGGGGCCCAGTTCTTC.

In its sample, this clonotype was seen a few times. This chain joins TRBV21-1 and TRBJ2-5; the table assigns TRBD2, which was not confirmed against the DNA. TRBV21-1 is an annotated pseudogene. The CDR3 totals 14 residues. CDR3 in DNA: TGTGCCAGCAGCGATGGGGAGCGGGAGAAGACCCAGTACTTC. This encodes CASSDGEREKTQYF.

This clonotype was picked up a small number of times. This chain links TRBV30 with TRBJ2-1; TRBD1 matches 8 bases. The CDR3 is 13 amino acids. V lost 3 bases to trimming and J lost 5 bases; unmatched junction nucleotides: 3. The V gene's germline CDR1 is GTSNPN and CDR2 SVGIG (reference sequence). For the CDR3, the DNA is TGTGCCTGGAGCAGGGGGCTCGACAATGAGCAGTTCTTC. Translated: CAWSRGLDNEQFF.

This clonotype has at least ten counts. V gene TRBV12-3 or TRBV12-4 combines with J gene TRBJ2-7, with TRBD1 matching 10 bases. The CDR3 consists of 15 residues. Losses at the gene ends were 5 bases for V and 3 bases for J; bases not matched to a gene: 7. The CDR3 DNA reads as TGTGCCAGCAGTCTTTCCGGGACAGGGGACTACGAGCAGTACTTC. Protein sequence: CASSLSGTGDYEQYF.

This clonotype was seen a few times. This rearrangement joins TRBV12-3 or TRBV12-4 to TRBJ2-7; D possibly corresponds to TRBD1 (6 bases). The length of the CDR3 is 13 residues. V lost 6 bases to trimming and J lost 2 bases, with 11 bases between them. DNA for the CDR3: TGTGCCAGCAGCCCTGACAGGCCCTACGAGCAGTACTTC. This codes for CASSPDRPYEQYF.

This clonotype appeared many times. This sequence joins TRBV29-1 and TRBJ2-3; maybe TRBD2 (6 bases). Germline V CDR1 and CDR2: SQVTM, ANQGSEA. The CDR3 totals 14 residues. V was cut by 7 bases and J by 0 bases, with 14 bases left in between. The CDR3 sequence is CSAAGWASTDTQYF. CDR3 DNA: TGCAGCGCCGCGGGGTGGGCTAGCACAGATACGCAGTATTTT.

The V and J genes are TRBV5-5 and TRBJ2-5; 7 positions match TRBD2. CDR1 is SGHKS, CDR2 YYEKEE, per germline (reference sequence). This CDR3 is 15 amino acids long. V shed 4 bases, J shed 2 bases, and the junction held 8 bases outside the gene matches. CDR3 loop: CASSKMSGKQETQYF. In DNA form, the CDR3 reads TGTGCCAGCAGCAAGATGAGCGGGAAGCAAGAGACCCAGTACTTC.

CDR3 sequence: CASRIAGANTGELFF. CDR3 nucleotides: TGTGCCAGCCGAATAGCGGGGGCGAACACCGGGGAGCTGTTTTTT. V is TRBV7-2 and J is TRBJ2-2, with 9 positions matching TRBD2. CDR3 length: 15 residues. V shed 8 bases and J 0 bases; nucleotides not matched to a gene: 4. The germline V gene has CDR1 SGHTA and CDR2 FQGNSA. The variable domain in full, completed from reference TRBV7-2 and TRBJ2-2, reads GAGVSQSPSNKVTEKGKDVELRCDPISGHTALYWYRQSLGQGLEFLIYFQGNSAPDKSGLPSDRFSAERTGGSVSTLTIQRTQQEDSAVYLCASRIAGANTGELFFGEGSRLTVL.

This clonotype was detected ten times or more. The chain links TRBV6-2 or TRBV6-3 to TRBJ2-6; D might be TRBD2 (5 bases). CDR3 length equals 17 residues. V was pared by 3 bases and J by 0 bases, with 12 bases between. CDR1 and CDR2 from the germline V gene are MNHEY and SVGEGT. The CDR3 region is CASSYVFGVSGANVLTF. For the CDR3, the DNA is TGTGCCAGCAGTTATGTATTCGGGGTCTCTGGGGCCAACGTCCTGACTTTC.

This clonotype showed up many times. The genes are TRBV1 and TRBJ2-7. TRBV1 is tagged as a pseudogene. There are 17 residues in the CDR3. The CDR3 nucleotides are TGCACCAGCAGCCAAGAGCGTATGAAGAGGCACTCCTACGAGCAGTACTTC. Amino acid sequence: CTSSQERMKRHSYEQYF.

The chain has TRBV30 and TRBJ1-3, with 8 bases lining up with TRBD1. V dropped 3 bases and J dropped 1; count of bases not matched to a gene: 14. The CDR3 spans 18 residues. Germline-derived CDR1 and CDR2 are GTSNPN and SVGIG (reference sequence). The CDR3 region is CAWRTDRQGAQSGNTIYF. The CDR3 DNA sequence: TGTGCCTGGAGGACCGATCGTCAGGGGGCACAATCTGGAAACACCATATATTTT.

This clonotype was observed many times. The V and J genes are TRBV20-1 and TRBJ1-6; TRBD1 agrees at 9 bases. This CDR3 has 16 residues. J lost 7 bases, V lost 7 bases, and 14 bases had no gene match. Per the germline V gene, CDR1 is DFQATT and CDR2 is SNEGSKA (reference sequence). For the CDR3, the DNA is TGCAGTGTGAGGATGACAAACAGGGGGCGGAATTCACCCCTCCACTTT. Protein: CSVRMTNRGRNSPLHF.

The rearrangement uses TRBV24-1 and TRBJ2-1, with TRBD2 as a possible D gene (5 bases). Germline-derived CDR1 and CDR2 are KGHDR and SFDVKD. The CDR3 is 13 amino acids. V was trimmed by 3 bases and J by 10 bases, leaving 12 bases between them. The CDR3 loop is CATSDNWEYEQFF. In nucleotides, the CDR3 is TGTGCCACCAGTGATAATTGGGAGTACGAGCAGTTCTTC.